This TCR beta chain appears in the sequencing data of a study of cytomegalovirus exposure and HLA in healthy donors. The PCR contained 60 Vbeta and 13 Jbeta primers. Profiling relied on immunoSEQ multiplex PCR, and the TCRdb table lists in-frame clones only, not all of them. The data contain under 150,000 clones, over 75% of them singletons. V lost 5 bases, J lost 4 bases, and 17 bases lay in between. The CDR3 contains 15 residues. The germline V gene encodes CDR1 LNHDA and CDR2 SQIVND (reference sequence). Sequencing was performed on PBMCs. The origin of this receptor is a woman aged 18-29 years in good health and CMV-seronegative. The chain combines TRBV19 with TRBJ1-1, with D possibly being TRBD1 (5 bases). CDR3 residues: CASSPTTAMITEAFF. CDR3 DNA sequence: TGTGCCAGTAGTCCAACGACAGCCATGATCACTGAAGCTTTCTTT.